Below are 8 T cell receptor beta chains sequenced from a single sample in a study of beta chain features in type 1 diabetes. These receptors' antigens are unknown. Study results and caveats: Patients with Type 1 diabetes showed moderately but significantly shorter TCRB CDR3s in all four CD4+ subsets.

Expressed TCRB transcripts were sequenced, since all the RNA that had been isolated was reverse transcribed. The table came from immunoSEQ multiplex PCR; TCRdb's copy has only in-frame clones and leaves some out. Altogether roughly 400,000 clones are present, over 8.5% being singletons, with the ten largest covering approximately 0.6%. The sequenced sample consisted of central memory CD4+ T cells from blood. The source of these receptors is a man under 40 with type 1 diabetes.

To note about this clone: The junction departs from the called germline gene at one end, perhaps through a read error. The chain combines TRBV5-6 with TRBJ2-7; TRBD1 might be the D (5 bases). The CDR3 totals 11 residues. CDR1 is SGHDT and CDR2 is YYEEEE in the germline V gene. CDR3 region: CASSLEGERAF. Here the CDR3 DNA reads TGTGCCAGCAGCTTGGAAGGGGAAAGGGCCTTC.

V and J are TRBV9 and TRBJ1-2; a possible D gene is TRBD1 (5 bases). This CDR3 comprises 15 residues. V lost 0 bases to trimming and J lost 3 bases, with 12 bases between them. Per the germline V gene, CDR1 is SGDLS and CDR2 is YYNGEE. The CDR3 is CASSVDQKGDYGYTF. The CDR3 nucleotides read TGTGCCAGCAGCGTAGACCAGAAAGGGGACTATGGCTACACCTTC.

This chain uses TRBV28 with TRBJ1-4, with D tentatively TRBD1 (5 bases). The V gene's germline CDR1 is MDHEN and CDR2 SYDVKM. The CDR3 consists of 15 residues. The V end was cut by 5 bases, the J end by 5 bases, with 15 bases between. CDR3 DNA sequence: TGTGCCAGCAGTCCGGCGGGACGTGAGAATGAAAAACTGTTTTTT. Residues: CASSPAGRENEKLFF.

The CDR3 region has the DNA TGTGCCAGCAGTTTCACGCCGCCGACACCCTACGAGCAGTACTTC. It is translated as CASSFTPPTPYEQYF. The chain uses TRBV28 and TRBJ2-7; D is ambiguous. Germline V gives CDR1 MDHEN, CDR2 SYDVKM. There are 15 residues in the CDR3. Trimming took 3 bases from V and 2 from J, leaving 14 bases between them.

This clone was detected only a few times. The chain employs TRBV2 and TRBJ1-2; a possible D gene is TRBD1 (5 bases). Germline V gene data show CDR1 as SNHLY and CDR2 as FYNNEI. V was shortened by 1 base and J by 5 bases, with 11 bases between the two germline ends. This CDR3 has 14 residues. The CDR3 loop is CASSEGPTGYGYTF. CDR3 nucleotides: TGTGCCAGCAGTGAAGGGCCCACAGGATATGGCTACACCTTC.

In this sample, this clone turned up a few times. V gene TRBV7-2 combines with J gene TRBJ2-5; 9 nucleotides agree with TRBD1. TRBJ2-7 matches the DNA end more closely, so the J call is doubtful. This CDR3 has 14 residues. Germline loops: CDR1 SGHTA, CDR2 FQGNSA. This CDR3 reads CASSLGTGSYEQYF. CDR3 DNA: TGTGCCAGCAGCTTGGGGACAGGGAGTTACGAGCAGTACTTC.

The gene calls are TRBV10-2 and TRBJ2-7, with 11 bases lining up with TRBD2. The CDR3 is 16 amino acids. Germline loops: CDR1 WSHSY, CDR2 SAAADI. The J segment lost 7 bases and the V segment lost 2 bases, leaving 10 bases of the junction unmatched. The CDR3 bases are TGCGCCAGCAGTGAGCCTATACTAGCGGGAGTCAGGGAGCAGTACTTC. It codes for CASSEPILAGVREQYF.

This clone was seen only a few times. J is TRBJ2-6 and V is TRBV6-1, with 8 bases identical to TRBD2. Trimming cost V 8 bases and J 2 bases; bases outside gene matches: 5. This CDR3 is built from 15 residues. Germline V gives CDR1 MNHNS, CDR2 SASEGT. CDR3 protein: CASASGGAGANVLTF. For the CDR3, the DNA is TGTGCCAGCGCTTCGGGAGGGGCTGGGGCCAACGTCCTGACTTTC.